This TCR beta chain was identified during a study of T-cell reconstitution after alpha-beta-depleted transplantation in children. It was with unique molecular identifiers that the TCRbeta library was prepared. TCRdb reprocessed the PCR reads with MiXCR, giving one entry per CDR3 protein. The sample holds 400,000 to 450,000 distinct CDR3 sequences, around 46% seen once. A word on this clonotype: Its matching antigen is unknown.

Study conclusions and caveats: From surviving recipient T cells and thymic progenitors came the high day-60 TCRbeta diversity observed in some patients. Several hundred expanded graft clones reportedly were the source of alpha-beta T cells about two months after transplant. When one year had passed after transplant, most T-cell counts and diversity came from newly produced T cells.

V was cut by 3 bases and J by 5 bases, with 13 bases left in between. This CDR3 is 13 amino acids long. Germline lookup yields CDR1 SQVTM and CDR2 ANQGSEA. The chain combines TRBV29-1 with TRBJ2-5; D may correspond to TRBD1 or TRBD2 (6 bases each). The clonotype was recovered from a girl aged 2 to 9 with aplastic anemia, due to receive a stem cell transplant. The source was PBMCs, collected before TCRalphabeta/CD19-depleted stem cell transplant. Here the CDR3 reads CSVESGGGETQYF. Here the CDR3 DNA reads TGCAGCGTTGAGTCCGGGGGCGGTGAGACCCAGTACTTC.